This T cell receptor (beta chain) was recovered during a study of T cell responses to AZD1222 COVID-19 vaccine. Across the study: Whether given at about 4 or about 12 weeks, second doses were pooled.

Trimming cost V 4 bases and J 4 bases; bases outside gene matches: 12. Germline CDR1 reads LGHDT; CDR2 reads YNNKEL (reference sequence). The CDR3 loop spans 19 amino acids. Here immunoSEQ multiplex PCR was the method, and the copy in TCRdb shows in-frame clones only, minus some. The sample comprises roughly 160,000 clones, 80% to 90% of which are singletons, and 6.9% rests with the top ten. The V and J genes are TRBV3-1 (or the pseudogene TRBV3-2) and TRBJ2-6, with TRBD1 identical over 11 bases. This material consisted of peripheral blood, taken on day 0 of AZD1222 vaccination. The sequence was collected from an adult in good health. The CDR3 DNA reads as TGTGCCAGCAGCCCGTCTTTCGGACAGGGGGCGGAAGGGGCCAACGTCCTGACTTTC. Translated: CASSPSFGQGAEGANVLTF.